Following are 6 T cell receptor beta chains from one sample sequenced in a study of cytomegalovirus exposure and HLA in healthy donors. Sequencing was performed with immunoSEQ multiplex PCR; in TCRdb, only in-frame clones are kept and a portion is missing. The sample has some 190,000 clones, about 89% seen once. The specimen was PBMCs. These receptors were obtained from a man aged 25 to 45 in good health and CMV-seropositive.

The sample holds one count of this clone. This rearrangement joins TRBV5-6 to TRBJ1-2, with D uncertain. Germline CDR1 SGHDT, CDR2 YYEEEE. The CDR3 has 12 residues. The V end lost 2 bases, the J end lost 7 bases, and 9 bases lay between the germline ends. The CDR3 DNA sequence: TGTGCCAGCAGCTTCGGGGAGAGTGGCTACACCTTC. Translated, it gives CASSFGESGYTF.

V usage is TRBV28 and J usage is TRBJ2-7; a possible D gene is TRBD1 (6 bases). The CDR3 contains 11 residues. Germline V CDR1 and CDR2: MDHEN, SYDVKM. The V gene lost 9 bases and the J gene lost 5 bases, with 11 bases spanning the gap. CDR3 coding DNA: TGTGCCAGGGGGGCGGCGAACGAGCAGTACTTC. Amino acid sequence: CARGAANEQYF.

The chain combines TRBV4-1 with TRBJ2-7; D is perhaps TRBD1 (5 bases). Germline-derived CDR1 and CDR2 are MGHRA and YSYEKL. The V gene lost 5 bases and the J gene lost 2 bases, with 16 bases spanning the gap. This CDR3 contains 15 residues. The CDR3 region is CASSARGQGPYEQYF. The CDR3 DNA is TGCGCCAGCAGCGCGCGTGGTCAGGGCCCCTACGAGCAGTACTTC.

This clone was counted ten times or more. The chain has TRBV6-5 and TRBJ2-1, with D maybe TRBD1 (6 bases). This CDR3 is 14 amino acids long. Trimming took off 2 bases at V and 5 bases at J, with 10 bases between the two ends. Germline values: CDR1 MNHEY, CDR2 SVGAGI. The CDR3 here is CASSYTPGDNEQFF. The CDR3 nucleotides are TGTGCCAGCAGTTACACCCCAGGGGACAATGAGCAGTTCTTC.

The V call is TRBV7-3, the J call TRBJ2-3; a possible D gene is TRBD2 (6 bases). Germline loops: CDR1 SGHTA, CDR2 FQGTGA. The CDR3 has 15 amino acids. The V end was cut by 5 bases, the J end by 1 base, with 13 bases between. The CDR3 loop is CASSPGAGGTDTQYF. Here the CDR3 DNA reads TGTGCCAGCAGCCCGGGAGCCGGCGGCACAGATACGCAGTATTTT.

The chain couples TRBV2 to TRBJ2-2, with D unresolved. The ends were cut back, 3 bases at V and 6 bases at J, with 8 bases in the middle. The germline V gene has CDR1 SNHLY and CDR2 FYNNEI. The length of the CDR3 is 13 residues. CDR3 protein: CASSELGPGELFF. The CDR3 nucleotides are TGTGCCAGCAGTGAGCTCGGCCCCGGGGAGCTGTTTTTT.